This TCR beta chain was identified during a study of blood T cell repertoires in COVID-19 (dated by TCRdb to between 2020 and 2021). About the full investigation: Samples from collaborators originated in the United States, Italy and Spain and spanned both the acute and convalescent phases of COVID-19. The sample metadata nearly always contained a de-identified subject ID, COVID-19 status, age in years and sex. Deeply sampled blood TCRbeta repertoires from subjects exposed to, actively infected with, or recovered from COVID-19 were included in the dataset. HLA class I and class II types, where available, came from metadata supplied by the sample provider rather than from assay-based typing. The material from the prospective study consisted of cDNA or gDNA derived from T cells, B-cell-depleted T cells, or PBMCs. The repertoires were released in a freely available public database intended as a resource for research on the immune response to SARS-CoV-2. Samples came from the ongoing ImmuneRACE study (first 160 participants) plus 1,254 subjects from 6 global collaborators.

Samples from volunteer blood donors who had recovered from COVID-19 were contributed by a second Seattle source. Each collaborating institution followed its own protocols to collect whole blood in K2EDTA tubes. For TCRbeta analysis, collaborators shipped samples as frozen whole blood, isolated PBMCs, or DNA extracted from either of those sample types. For this clone: No antigen is known for it. Per-nucleotide qualities are absent, and no much larger clonotype sits a single base away.

Trimming leaves V shorter by 4 bases and J shorter by 5 bases, with the junction holding 4 bases beyond the gene matches. The CDR3 holds 15 amino acids from the cysteine to the phenylalanine. The kept DNA is CDR3 alone, 45 bases in frame from the first base. The germline V gene specifies SGHDN as CDR1 and FVKESK as CDR2. What the research found in general, with its limitations: How much clinical and demographic metadata was included differed by source and by participant, and the metadata was provided uncurated.

TCRbeta CDR3 regions were amplified from genomic DNA using the immunoSEQ Assay, a bias-controlled multiplex PCR. The paper's processing steps were these. The number of nucleated cells in each sample was estimated by amplification of reference gene primers within the assay. To quantify the absolute abundance of each unique TCRbeta CDR3 rearrangement, sequence reads were collapsed and filtered. For each sample, productive Simpson clonality was calculated as the square root of Simpson's diversity index across productive rearrangements. Here the immuneACCESS table is served through TCRdb, limited to in-frame sequences with V and J called. Missing clones are a known gap in these copies; in checked studies unresolved V genes cover under half, and the rest lacks a known reason. From that table come the V and J calls and clone size; the DNA was used to work out D and trimming. The sample includes 300,000 to 400,000 clones, with about 87% observed a single time. The biggest ten clones account for 7.8% of the sample.

Source material: peripheral blood. This clonotype was obtained from a woman aged 45-59 years who had recovered from COVID-19. The chain uses TRBV14 and TRBJ2-1, and TRBD2 aligns with 11 junction nucleotides. The nucleotide sequence reads TGTGCCAGCAGCCCCACTAGCGGGAGCCACAATGAGCAGTTCTTC. Its product reads: CASSPTSGSHNEQFF.